This note documents a single T cell receptor (beta chain) sequence. The CDR3 sequence is 18 residues long. Germline CDR1 reads ENHRY; CDR2 reads SYGVKD. V lost 6 bases and J 0 bases, leaving 21 bases between the germline ends. This sample was taken from a study of blood T cells in healthy people across ages. Primed by a sample-barcoded 5' primer and a J-beta primer mix, a second PCR proceeded for about 6 to 11 cycles. Using its own MiXCR run on the 5' RACE reads, TCRdb lists one record per CDR3 protein. The sample shows hundreds of thousands of distinct CDR3 sequences, roughly 53% of them seen only once.

The sequencing input was blood. The TCR sequence derives from an elderly man in good health. The chain recombines TRBV10-3 with TRBJ2-1; D uncertain. Here the CDR3 DNA reads TGTGCCATCAGCGTGGGTGGCGCCTTAGGTGTCTCCTACAATGAGCAGTTCTTC. It translates to CAISVGGALGVSYNEQFF.